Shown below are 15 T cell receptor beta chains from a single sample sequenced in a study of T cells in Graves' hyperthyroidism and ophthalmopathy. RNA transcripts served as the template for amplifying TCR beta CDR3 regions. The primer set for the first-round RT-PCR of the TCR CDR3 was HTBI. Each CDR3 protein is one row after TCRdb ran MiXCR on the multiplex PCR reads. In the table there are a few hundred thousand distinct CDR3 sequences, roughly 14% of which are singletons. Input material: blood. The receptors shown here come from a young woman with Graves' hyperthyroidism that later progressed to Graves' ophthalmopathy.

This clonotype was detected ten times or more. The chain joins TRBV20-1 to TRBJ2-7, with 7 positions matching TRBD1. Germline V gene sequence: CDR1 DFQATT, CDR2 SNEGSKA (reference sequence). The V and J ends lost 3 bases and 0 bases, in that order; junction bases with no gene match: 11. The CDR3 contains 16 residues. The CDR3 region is CSASPTMDRPSYEQYF. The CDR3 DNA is TGCAGTGCTAGTCCAACCATGGACAGGCCCTCCTACGAGCAGTACTTC.

DNA of the CDR3: TGTGCCAGCACCTCTAACTTCAATAGCAATCAGCCCCAGCATTTT. Its protein product is CASTSNFNSNQPQHF. The chain links TRBV28 to TRBJ1-5; D gene ambiguous. V dropped 7 bases and J dropped 0 bases, with 13 bases sitting between them. Germline V gives CDR1 MDHEN, CDR2 SYDVKM. The CDR3 length is 15 residues.

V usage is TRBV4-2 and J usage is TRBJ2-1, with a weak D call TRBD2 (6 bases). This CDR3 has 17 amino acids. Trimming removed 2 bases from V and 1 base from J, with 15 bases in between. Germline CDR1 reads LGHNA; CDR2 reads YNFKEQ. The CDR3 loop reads CASSQPLDGSSYNEQFF. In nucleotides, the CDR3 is TGTGCCAGCAGCCAACCCTTAGACGGGAGTTCCTACAATGAGCAGTTCTTC.

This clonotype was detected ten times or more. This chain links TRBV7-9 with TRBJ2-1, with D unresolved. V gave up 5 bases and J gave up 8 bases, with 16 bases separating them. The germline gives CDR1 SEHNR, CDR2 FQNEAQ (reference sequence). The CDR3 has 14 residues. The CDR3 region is CASSPLSGGDEQFF. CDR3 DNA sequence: TGTGCCAGCAGCCCCCTTTCGGGTGGGGATGAGCAGTTCTTC. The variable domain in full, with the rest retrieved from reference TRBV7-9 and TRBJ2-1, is DTGVSQNPRHKITKRGQNVTFRCDPISEHNRLYWYRQTLGQGPEFLTYFQNEAQLEKSRLLSDRFSAERPKGSFSTLEIQRTEQGDSAMYLCASSPLSGGDEQFFGPGTRLTVL.

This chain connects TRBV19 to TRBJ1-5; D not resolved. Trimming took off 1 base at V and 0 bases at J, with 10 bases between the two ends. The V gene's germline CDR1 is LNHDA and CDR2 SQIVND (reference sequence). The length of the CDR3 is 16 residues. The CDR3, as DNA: TGTGCCAGTAGTATAGTTCCAGGTTATAGCAATCAGCCCCAGCATTTT. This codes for CASSIVPGYSNQPQHF.

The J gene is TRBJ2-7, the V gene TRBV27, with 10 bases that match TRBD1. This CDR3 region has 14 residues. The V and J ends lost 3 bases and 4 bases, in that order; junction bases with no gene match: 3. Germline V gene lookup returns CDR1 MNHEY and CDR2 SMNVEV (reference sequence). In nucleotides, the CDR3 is TGTGCCAGCAGTTTCTGGGGACAGGGGTACGAGCAGTACTTC. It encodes CASSFWGQGYEQYF.

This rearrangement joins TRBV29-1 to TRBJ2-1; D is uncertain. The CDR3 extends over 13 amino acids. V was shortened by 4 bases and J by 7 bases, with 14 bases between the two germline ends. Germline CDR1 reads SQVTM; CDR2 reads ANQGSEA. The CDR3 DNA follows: TGCAGCGTTGGACCTAGGCTGGTAAATGAGCAGTTCTTC. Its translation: CSVGPRLVNEQFF.

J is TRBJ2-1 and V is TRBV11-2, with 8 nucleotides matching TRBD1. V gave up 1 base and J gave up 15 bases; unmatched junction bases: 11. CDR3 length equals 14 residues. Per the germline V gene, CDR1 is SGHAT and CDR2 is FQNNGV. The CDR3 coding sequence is TGTGCCAGCAGCTTAGGGGGGACAGGCATTAAACGGTTCTTC. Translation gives CASSLGGTGIKRFF.

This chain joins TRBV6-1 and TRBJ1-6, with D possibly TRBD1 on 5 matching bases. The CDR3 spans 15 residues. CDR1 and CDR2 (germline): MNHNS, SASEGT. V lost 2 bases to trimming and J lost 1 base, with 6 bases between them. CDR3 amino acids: CASSEPGSYNSPLHF. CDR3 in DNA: TGTGCCAGCAGTGAACCAGGGTCCTATAATTCACCCCTCCACTTT.

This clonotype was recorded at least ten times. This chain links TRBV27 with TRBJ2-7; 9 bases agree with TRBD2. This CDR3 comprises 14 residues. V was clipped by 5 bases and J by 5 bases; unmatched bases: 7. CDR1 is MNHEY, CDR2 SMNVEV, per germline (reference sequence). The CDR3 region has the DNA TGTGCCAGCAGTGCCGGGACTAGCAAAGACGAGCAGTACTTC. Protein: CASSAGTSKDEQYF.

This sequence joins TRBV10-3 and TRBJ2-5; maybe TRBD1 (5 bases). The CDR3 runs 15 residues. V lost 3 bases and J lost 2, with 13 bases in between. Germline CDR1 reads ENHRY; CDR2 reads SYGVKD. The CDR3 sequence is CAISDPQEPQETQYF. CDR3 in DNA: TGTGCCATCAGTGATCCACAGGAACCTCAAGAGACCCAGTACTTC.

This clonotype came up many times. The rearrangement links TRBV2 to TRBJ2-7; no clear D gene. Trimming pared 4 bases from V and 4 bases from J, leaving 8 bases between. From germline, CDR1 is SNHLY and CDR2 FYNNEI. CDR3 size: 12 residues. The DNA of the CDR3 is TGTGCCAGCAGTGGGCGACCTTACGAGCAGTACTTC. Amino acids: CASSGRPYEQYF.

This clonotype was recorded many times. This CDR3 reads CASRRDLPNSPLHF. DNA for the CDR3: TGTGCCAGCAGGAGGGACCTTCCCAATTCACCCCTCCACTTT. The chain couples TRBV5-6 to TRBJ1-6; TRBD1 is a possible D gene (5 bases). V was trimmed by 5 bases and J by 7 bases, leaving 13 bases between them. Germline values: CDR1 SGHDT, CDR2 YYEEEE. This CDR3 has 14 amino acids.

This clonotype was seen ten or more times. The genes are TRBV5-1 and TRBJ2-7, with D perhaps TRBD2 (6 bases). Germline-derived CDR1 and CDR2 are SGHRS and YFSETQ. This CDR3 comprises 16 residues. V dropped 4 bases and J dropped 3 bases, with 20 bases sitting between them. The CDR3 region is CASSLRSGRTNYEQYF. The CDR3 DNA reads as TGCGCCAGCAGCCTCAGATCGGGACGGACTAACTACGAGCAGTACTTC.

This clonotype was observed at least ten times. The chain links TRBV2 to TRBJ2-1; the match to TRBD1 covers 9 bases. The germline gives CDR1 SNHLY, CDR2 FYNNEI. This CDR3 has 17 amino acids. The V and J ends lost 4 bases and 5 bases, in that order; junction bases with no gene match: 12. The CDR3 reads CASSGPVGTGLHNEQFF. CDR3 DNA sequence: TGTGCCAGCAGTGGTCCTGTCGGGACAGGGCTACACAATGAGCAGTTCTTC.